A single sample is the source of the 25 T cell receptor beta chains below, sequenced in a study of response to subunit inactivated influenza vaccine. TCRdb itself ran the RT-PCR reads through MiXCR, one entry per CDR3 protein. The data show 450,000 to 600,000 distinct CDR3 sequences, 16% seen once. The source was CD4+ T cells sorted from PBMCs, collected roughly 24 months after vaccination. These receptors all come from a man aged 50 to 75 who received an inactivated influenza vaccine.

The rearrangement joins TRBV4-2 to TRBJ2-5; TRBD1 agrees at 9 bases. This CDR3 has 16 residues. The germline CDR1 and CDR2 sequences are LGHNA and YNFKEQ. Losses at the gene ends were 4 bases for V and 5 bases for J; bases not matched to a gene: 11. The CDR3 is CASSLARGTGRETQYF. CDR3 nucleotides: TGTGCCAGCAGCCTTGCCAGGGGGACAGGGCGGGAGACCCAGTACTTC.

Only a few counts were recorded for this clonotype. V gene TRBV5-1 combines with J gene TRBJ2-3, with 8 nucleotides matching TRBD2. The CDR3 is made up of 13 amino acids. V lost 5 bases and J lost 7; bases outside the gene matches: 6. Per the germline V gene, CDR1 is SGHRS and CDR2 is YFSETQ. The CDR3 DNA reads as TGCGCCAGCAGACGTGGGACTAGTCATACGCAGTATTTT. It encodes CASRRGTSHTQYF. Full variable domain (remainder filled in from reference TRBV5-1 and TRBJ2-3): KAGVTQTPRYLIKTRGQQVTLSCSPISGHRSVSWYQQTPGQGLQFLFEYFSETQRNKGNFPGRFSGRQFSNSRSEMNVSTLELGDSALYLCASRRGTSHTQYFGPGTRLTVL.

The chain joins TRBV6-1 to TRBJ1-5; 9 bases match TRBD1. Germline values: CDR1 MNHNS, CDR2 SASEGT. J gave up 10 bases and V 6 bases, and 13 bases lay outside the gene matches. The CDR3 extends over 15 amino acids. The CDR3 DNA follows: TGTGCCAGCAGACCTCCGGGACAGGGACCTGATCCCCAGCATTTT. This gives the protein CASRPPGQGPDPQHF.

This clonotype was found a few times. The chain carries TRBV4-1 and TRBJ2-1, with 7 bases lining up with TRBD1. This CDR3 is 16 amino acids long. Germline V gene lookup returns CDR1 MGHRA and CDR2 YSYEKL. After removal of 4 bases from V and 2 bases from J, the junction contained 8 bases not matched to a gene. CDR3 coding DNA: TGCGCCAGCAGCCTATTCCGACAGGGAACCTACAATGAGCAGTTCTTC. Amino acids: CASSLFRQGTYNEQFF.

This chain uses TRBV7-2 with TRBJ1-1; D possibly corresponds to TRBD1 (5 bases). CDR3 length equals 14 residues. Germline V gene data show CDR1 as SGHTA and CDR2 as FQGNSA. V dropped 4 bases and J dropped 5 bases, with 14 bases sitting between them. CDR3 bases: TGTGCCAGCAGCTCGAGCAGGGACGGGACTGAAGCTTTCTTT. Residues: CASSSSRDGTEAFF. The full variable domain, in which reference TRBV7-2 and TRBJ1-1 provide the parts outside the CDR3, is GAGVSQSPSNKVTEKGKDVELRCDPISGHTALYWYRQSLGQGLEFLIYFQGNSAPDKSGLPSDRFSAERTGGSVSTLTIQRTQQEDSAVYLCASSSSRDGTEAFFGQGTRLTVV.

This clonotype has only a few counts. The V gene is TRBV24-1, the J gene TRBJ1-2; D is perhaps TRBD1 (6 bases). The CDR3 is 13 amino acids. CDR1 and CDR2 from the germline V gene are KGHDR and SFDVKD. Deletions cut 3 bases from V and 7 bases from J, with 11 bases between. This chain's CDR3 is CATSDLDSSGYTF. DNA for the CDR3: TGTGCCACCAGTGATCTGGACAGTTCTGGCTACACCTTC.

The chain carries TRBV4-3 and TRBJ2-7; D is perhaps TRBD1 (6 bases). V lost 1 base to trimming and J lost 5 bases, with 12 bases between them. CDR3 length: 14 amino acids. CDR1 and CDR2 from the germline V gene are LGHNA and YSLEER. CDR3: CASSQVWGPNEQYF. DNA for the CDR3: TGCGCCAGCAGCCAAGTGTGGGGGCCTAACGAGCAGTACTTC.

At least ten counts were recorded for this clonotype. The chain is built from TRBV12-3 or TRBV12-4 and TRBJ2-7; D gene uncertain. The CDR3 totals 13 residues. V lost 5 bases and J lost 1, with 9 bases in between. The CDR3 nucleotides are TGTGCCAGCAGTCTTAAGAGTTCCTACGAGCAGTACTTC. Encoded protein: CASSLKSSYEQYF.

This clonotype was recorded many times. This chain joins TRBV24-1 and TRBJ2-7; no firm D call. V shed 3 bases and J shed 7 bases, with 12 bases lying between them. This CDR3 contains 13 residues. Germline assignment: CDR1 KGHDR and CDR2 SFDVKD. CDR3 sequence: CATSDPGKEEQYF. The CDR3 DNA is TGTGCCACCAGTGATCCCGGTAAAGAAGAGCAGTACTTC.

The chain uses TRBV10-3 and TRBJ2-5; D may be TRBD1 (7 bases). The CDR3 is made up of 12 amino acids. Germline loops: CDR1 ENHRY, CDR2 SYGVKD. The V and J ends lost 10 bases and 2 bases respectively, with 11 bases between them. The DNA for the CDR3 is TGTGCCACAGGGGGGAATCAAGAGACCCAGTACTTC. This sequence encodes CATGGNQETQYF.

This clonotype was seen only a few times. The chain employs TRBV10-3 and TRBJ1-2; no firm D call. The CDR3 is made up of 14 amino acids. Trimming removed 1 base at V and 5 bases at J, with 11 bases between. Germline CDR1 is ENHRY and CDR2 is SYGVKD. The CDR3 spells CAISELMGSYGYTF. CDR3 nucleotide sequence: TGTGCCATCAGTGAGTTGATGGGATCTTATGGCTACACCTTC.

The sample holds a few counts of this clonotype. The V call is TRBV19, the J call TRBJ1-1; tentative D call: TRBD1 (6 bases). The V gene lost 6 bases and the J gene lost 0 bases, with 17 bases spanning the gap. Germline CDR1 reads LNHDA; CDR2 reads SQIVND (reference sequence). There are 16 residues in the CDR3. This CDR3 reads CASRGLQGIMNTEAFF. CDR3 bases: TGTGCCAGTAGAGGATTACAGGGTATCATGAACACTGAAGCTTTCTTT. Full variable domain (missing parts from reference TRBV19 and TRBJ1-1): DGGITQSPKYLFRKEGQNVTLSCEQNLNHDAMYWYRQDPGQGLRLIYYSQIVNDFQKGDIAEGYSVSREKKESFPLTVTSAQKNPTAFYLCASRGLQGIMNTEAFFGQGTRLTVV.

The chain carries TRBV30 and TRBJ1-5; a possible D gene is TRBD1 (5 bases). Looked up from germline, CDR1 is GTSNPN and CDR2 is SVGIG (reference sequence). There are 15 residues in the CDR3. The V gene lost 0 bases and the J gene lost 0 bases, with 9 bases spanning the gap. This CDR3 reads CAWSVGTTSNQPQHF. The DNA of the CDR3 is TGTGCCTGGAGTGTAGGGACGACTAGCAATCAGCCCCAGCATTTT.

This clonotype was counted only a few times. The rearrangement uses TRBV12-5 and TRBJ2-2; 9 positions match TRBD1. V lost 0 bases to trimming and J lost 0 bases; unmatched junction nucleotides: 2. The CDR3 has 17 residues. Germline V gene lookup returns CDR1 LGHNT and CDR2 FRNRAP. The CDR3 coding sequence is TGTGCTAGTGGTTTGGTTACAGGGGGCGCGAACACCGGGGAGCTGTTTTTT. Translation: CASGLVTGGANTGELFF.

This clonotype has only a few counts. V gene TRBV24-1 combines with J gene TRBJ2-5; the D call may be TRBD1 or TRBD2 (5 bases each). This CDR3 has 14 residues. Trimming removed 3 bases from V and 0 bases from J, with 7 bases in between. Germline V CDR1 and CDR2: KGHDR, SFDVKD. Here the CDR3 reads CATSDPGHQETQYF. In DNA form, the CDR3 reads TGTGCCACCAGTGATCCGGGACACCAAGAGACCCAGTACTTC.

The chain employs TRBV20-1 and TRBJ2-1, with TRBD1 identical over 8 bases. The V and J ends lost 4 bases and 9 bases, in that order; junction bases with no gene match: 14. In germline, CDR1 is DFQATT, CDR2 SNEGSKA (reference sequence). The length of the CDR3 is 15 residues. In nucleotides, the CDR3 is TGCAGTGCTATGGAGCCGGGACAGGTTCCCCTTGAGCAGTTCTTC. It codes for CSAMEPGQVPLEQFF.

The CDR3 loop is CSARGEGARSKYGYTF. DNA for the CDR3: TGCAGTGCTCGAGGGGAGGGGGCGCGATCAAAATATGGCTACACCTTC. The rearrangement links TRBV20-1 to TRBJ1-2, with TRBD1 matching 7 bases. The ends lost 5 bases at V and 5 bases at J; junction bases unmatched: 17. This CDR3 contains 16 residues. Per germline, CDR1 DFQATT and CDR2 SNEGSKA (reference sequence).

This clonotype occurred a few times. The chain carries TRBV5-5 and TRBJ1-2, with D unresolved. The germline V gene encodes CDR1 SGHKS and CDR2 YYEKEE (reference sequence). This CDR3 has 13 residues. V was trimmed by 7 bases and J by 4 bases, leaving 14 bases between them. This chain's CDR3 is CASGPRVLYGYTF. The CDR3 DNA reads TGTGCCAGCGGCCCCCGGGTCCTCTATGGCTACACCTTC. Using reference TRBV5-5 and TRBJ1-2 for the parts outside the CDR3, the full variable domain is DAGVTQSPTHLIKTRGQQVTLRCSPISGHKSVSWYQQVLGQGPQFIFQYYEKEERGRGNFPDRFSARQFPNYSSELNVNALLLGDSALYLCASGPRVLYGYTFGSGTRLTVV.

This clonotype turned up a few times. The chain combines TRBV2 with TRBJ1-1; D is unclear. Germline V gene lookup returns CDR1 SNHLY and CDR2 FYNNEI. Trimming stripped 6 bases from V and 6 bases from J, with 8 bases between. The CDR3 extends over 11 amino acids. The CDR3 sequence is CASRRVSEAFF. CDR3 nucleotides: TGTGCCAGCAGGAGAGTCTCTGAAGCTTTCTTT.

This clonotype was seen a few times. V gene TRBV28 combines with J gene TRBJ2-7; TRBD2 is a possible D gene (8 bases). Per the germline V gene, CDR1 is MDHEN and CDR2 is SYDVKM. V lost 7 bases and J 2 bases, leaving 15 bases between the germline ends. The CDR3 extends over 14 amino acids. The CDR3 loop is CASTPGGGPYEQYF. Here the CDR3 DNA reads TGTGCCAGCACTCCGGGAGGGGGCCCCTACGAGCAGTACTTC.

This clonotype was seen more than once but under ten times. The CDR3 reads CSAEGGRPPDTQYF. CDR3 in DNA: TGCAGTGCTGAGGGGGGCCGACCCCCGGATACGCAGTATTTT. The chain links TRBV20-1 to TRBJ2-3; perhaps D is TRBD1 or TRBD2 (6 bases each). This CDR3 comprises 14 residues. V gave up 5 bases and J gave up 6 bases, with 18 bases separating them. The germline gives CDR1 DFQATT, CDR2 SNEGSKA (reference sequence).

This clonotype was detected a few times. The chain joins TRBV28 to TRBJ2-3; D gene uncertain. Trimming took off 2 bases at V and 7 bases at J, with 19 bases between the two ends. The CDR3 is 16 amino acids. Germline assignment: CDR1 MDHEN and CDR2 SYDVKM. The chain's CDR3 is CASSLIYLVNRNTQYF. The CDR3 region has the DNA TGTGCCAGCAGTTTAATTTACCTAGTTAACCGAAATACGCAGTATTTT.

This clonotype came up a few times. J is TRBJ2-5 and V is TRBV6-1; TRBD1 might be the D (6 bases). The V end lost 8 bases, the J end lost 3 bases, and 13 bases lay between the germline ends. CDR3 length: 13 residues. CDR1 and CDR2 (germline): MNHNS, SASEGT. CDR3 DNA sequence: TGTGCCAGCCACCGTCCAGGGGAAGAGACCCAGTACTTC. Translation gives CASHRPGEETQYF.

The rearrangement uses TRBV29-1 and TRBJ2-5, with 7 bases identical to TRBD2. This CDR3 region has 15 residues. Germline-derived CDR1 and CDR2 are SQVTM and ANQGSEA. With 8 bases clipped from V and 0 bases from J, the junction kept 12 bases outside the gene matches. This CDR3 reads CSLSKGGTYQETQYF. DNA of the CDR3: TGCAGCCTCTCAAAGGGAGGGACTTACCAAGAGACCCAGTACTTC. Based on the CDR3 plus reference TRBV29-1 and TRBJ2-5, the full variable domain is SAVISQKPSRDICQRGTSLTIQCQVDSQVTMMFWYRQQPGQSLTLIATANQGSEATYESGFVIDKFPISRPNLTFSTLTVSNMSPEDSSIYLCSLSKGGTYQETQYFGPGTRLLVL.

The chain carries TRBV18 and TRBJ1-2; D uncertain. Germline lookup yields CDR1 KGHSH and CDR2 LQKENI. The CDR3 has 15 amino acids. Trimming took off 1 base at V and 0 bases at J, with 9 bases between the two ends. CDR3 nucleotide sequence: TGTGCCAGCTCACCACAGGACCTAGCTAACTATGGCTACACCTTC. Residues: CASSPQDLANYGYTF.